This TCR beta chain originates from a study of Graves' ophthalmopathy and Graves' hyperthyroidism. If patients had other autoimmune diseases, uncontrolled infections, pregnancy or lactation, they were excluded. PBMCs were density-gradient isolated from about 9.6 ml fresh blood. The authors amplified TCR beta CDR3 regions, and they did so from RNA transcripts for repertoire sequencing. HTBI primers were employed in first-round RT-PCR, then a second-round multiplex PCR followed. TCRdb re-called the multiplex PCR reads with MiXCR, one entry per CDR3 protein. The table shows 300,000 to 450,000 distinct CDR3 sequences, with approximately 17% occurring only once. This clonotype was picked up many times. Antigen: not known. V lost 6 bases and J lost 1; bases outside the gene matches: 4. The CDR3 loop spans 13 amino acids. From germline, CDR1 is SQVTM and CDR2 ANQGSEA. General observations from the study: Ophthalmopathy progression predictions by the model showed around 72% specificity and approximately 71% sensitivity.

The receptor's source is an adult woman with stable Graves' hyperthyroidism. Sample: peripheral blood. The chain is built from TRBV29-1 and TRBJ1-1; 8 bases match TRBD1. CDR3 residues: CSVRDRQNTEAFF. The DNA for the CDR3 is TGCAGCGTCCGGGACAGGCAGAACACTGAAGCTTTCTTT. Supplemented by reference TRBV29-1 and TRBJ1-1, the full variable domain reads SAVISQKPSRDICQRGTSLTIQCQVDSQVTMMFWYRQQPGQSLTLIATANQGSEATYESGFVIDKFPISRPNLTFSTLTVSNMSPEDSSIYLCSVRDRQNTEAFFGQGTRLTVV.